This T cell receptor (beta chain) was identified during a study of blood T cell repertoires in COVID-19. Study overall: The United States, Italy and Spain supplied acute and convalescent COVID-19 samples. PBMCs, B-cell-depleted T cells, or T cells were the source of the cDNA or gDNA that made up the material.

In the original analysis: Estimates of nucleated cell counts were drawn from the amplification of reference gene primers. The table came from immunoSEQ multiplex PCR; TCRdb's copy has only in-frame clones and leaves some out. The V and J calls and clone size are taken from that table; D and trimming were inferred from the DNA. This repertoire shows about 190,000 clones, over 75% found once; its top ten account for about 6.8%. Germline V gives CDR1 SGHDN, CDR2 FVKESK. Trimming at V came to 0 bases and at J to 0 bases, leaving 11 bases not matched to a gene. The CDR3 covers 18 residues. The source is a woman between 35 and 50 years old who had recovered from COVID-19. The J gene is TRBJ2-7, the V gene TRBV14; TRBD1 matches 7 bases. Sequenced material: peripheral blood. CDR3 sequence reads: CASSQDSPGTANSYEQYF. In DNA, the CDR3 is TGTGCCAGCAGCCAAGATTCCCCCGGGACAGCAAACTCCTACGAGCAGTACTTC.